This T cell receptor beta chain was sequenced for a study of vaccination effects on CD4 cells after COVID-19. CD4+ T cells specific for antigen were expanded with viral peptide pools by the ViraFEST assay before sequencing. When more than 9 days of culture had elapsed, CD4+ T cells were isolated. Having tested negative for nucleocapsid antibodies, the vaccine recipients showed no prior SARS-CoV-2 infection. Findings and limits, study-wide: Nearly all vaccine-induced clones in healthy recipients recognized only SARS-CoV-2.

Trimming left V 4 bases short and J 3 bases short, with 12 bases between. Germline-derived CDR1 and CDR2 are SQVTM and ANQGSEA. This CDR3 is built from 13 residues. Generated by immunoSEQ multiplex PCR, the TCRdb table keeps only in-frame clones and is missing some. The sample records about 40,000 clones, under 70% being singletons. Comment on this clone: Its antigen is undetermined.

This receptor was obtained from a human donor who received a COVID-19 vaccine. The input for sequencing was CD4+ T cells from PBMCs cultured with HCoV-OC43 spike peptides, taken before COVID-19 vaccination. As to subset: HCoV-OC43 spike overlapping peptide pool stimulation. J is TRBJ2-5 and V is TRBV29-1; D could derive from TRBD1 or TRBD2 (7 bases each). In DNA form, the CDR3 reads TGCAGCGTTGGGGAGGGGGCTAAAGAGACCCAGTACTTC. Translating it yields CSVGEGAKETQYF.